This paragraph reports one T cell receptor beta chain. This clonotype has more than one count but fewer than ten. Its antigen specificity is not known. No clone much larger than this one lies a single base away; base qualities are absent. This specimen belongs to a study of response to subunit inactivated influenza vaccine (dated by TCRdb to 2017 to 2018). Looking at the study overall: Deep quantitative T cell receptor repertoire profiling was used in the study to track responses to a trivalent subunit inactivated influenza vaccine.

General study outcomes and caveats: According to the authors, only a limited number of new T cells may be recruited by each seasonal influenza vaccination.

The germline V end is reduced by 4 bases and the J end by 2 bases; junction bases left unmatched: 7. Inclusive of the bounding cysteine and phenylalanine, the CDR3 is 18 residues long. The read is trimmed to its CDR3 DNA, 54 bases read in frame from base 1. The germline V gene sets CDR1 to KGHDR and CDR2 to SFDVKD. Library method: RT-PCR. Reads for this sample came from an Illumina HiSeq 2500. TCRdb reprocessed the public reads (quality trimming at Q25 with fastp, clone calling with MiXCR) and kept in-frame beta chains. A single entry per CDR3 protein holds the most common genes and DNA from its merged rows. The sample data list over 800,000 distinct CDR3 sequences, and 21% of these were observed just once. The ten biggest clones cover 10% of the sample.

Recombination joined TRBV24-1 with TRBJ2-1; 13 of the junction bases match TRBD2. The sample consisted of PBMCs from blood, taken around 5 days after vaccination. The receptor comes from a man aged 50 to 60 who received an inactivated influenza vaccine. Donor details come from another sample of the same person, matched by shared clones. The DNA sequence reads TGTGCCACCAGTGAACCAACTAGCGGGAGGGCCCCCTACAATGAGCAGTTCTTC. It codes for CATSEPTSGRAPYNEQFF.